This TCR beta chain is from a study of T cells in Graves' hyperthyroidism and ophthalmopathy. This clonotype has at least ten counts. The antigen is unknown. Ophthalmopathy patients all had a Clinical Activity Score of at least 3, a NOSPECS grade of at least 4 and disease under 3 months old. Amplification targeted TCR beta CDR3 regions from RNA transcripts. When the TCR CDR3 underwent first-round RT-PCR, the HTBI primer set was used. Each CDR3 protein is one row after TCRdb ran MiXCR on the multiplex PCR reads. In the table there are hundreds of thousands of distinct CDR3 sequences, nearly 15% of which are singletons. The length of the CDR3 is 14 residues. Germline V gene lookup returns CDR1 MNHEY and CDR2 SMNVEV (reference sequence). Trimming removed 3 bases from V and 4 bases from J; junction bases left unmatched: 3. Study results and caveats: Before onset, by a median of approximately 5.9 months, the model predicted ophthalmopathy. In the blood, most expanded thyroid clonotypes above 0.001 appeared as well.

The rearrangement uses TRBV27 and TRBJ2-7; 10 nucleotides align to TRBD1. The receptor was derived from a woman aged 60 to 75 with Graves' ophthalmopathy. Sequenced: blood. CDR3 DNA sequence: TGTGCCAGCAGTTTGCGGACAGGGGGGTACGAGCAGTACTTC. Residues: CASSLRTGGYEQYF.